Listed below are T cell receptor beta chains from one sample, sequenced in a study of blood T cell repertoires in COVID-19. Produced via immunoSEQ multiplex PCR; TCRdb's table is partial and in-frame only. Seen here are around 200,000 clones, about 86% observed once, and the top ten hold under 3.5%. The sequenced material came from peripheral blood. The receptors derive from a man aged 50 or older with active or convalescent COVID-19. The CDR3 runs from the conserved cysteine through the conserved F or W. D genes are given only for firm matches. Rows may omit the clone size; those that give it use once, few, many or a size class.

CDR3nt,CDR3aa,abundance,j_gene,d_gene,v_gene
TGCAGCGTTGAAGATCACAGGGGGTACACTGAAGCTTTCTTT,CSVEDHRGYTEAFF,NA,TRBJ1-1,TRBD1,TRBV29-1
TGTGCCAGCAGCTTGGTAGCGGGAGGCGGCTACACCTTC,CASSLVAGGGYTF,NA,TRBJ1-2,NA,TRBV5-4
TGTGCCAGCAGCTCTACAGGGGTTGGAAACACCATATATTTT,CASSSTGVGNTIYF,NA,TRBJ1-3,TRBD1,TRBV5-6
TGTGCCAGCAGTGCAGAAGCGGGCCGACTGACCTACAATGAGCAGTTCTTC,CASSAEAGRLTYNEQFF,NA,TRBJ2-1,NA,TRBV2
TGCGCCAGCTCCTCAACCGGGACTAGCAAATTCTTC,CASSSTGTSKFF,NA,TRBJ2-1,TRBD2,TRBV4-1
TGTGCCAGTAGTATAGGGGCGACAGGGGGGTACAATTCACCCCTCCACTTT,CASSIGATGGYNSPLHF,once,TRBJ1-6,TRBD1,TRBV19
TGTGCCTGGAGTGATTGGGCTGGACAGGGGCATGAGCAGTTCTTC,CAWSDWAGQGHEQFF,NA,TRBJ2-1,TRBD1,TRBV30
TGTGCCAGCAGTTTCGGACTAGCGGGGTCCTACGAGCAGTACTTC,CASSFGLAGSYEQYF,NA,TRBJ2-7,TRBD2,TRBV27
TGTGCCAGCAGTTACTCGGGGCGACAATGGATCAATGAGCAGTTCTTC,CASSYSGRQWINEQFF,NA,TRBJ2-1,NA,TRBV6-5
TGTGCCAGCGGGGACAGGGTTAATTCACCCCTCCACTTT,CASGDRVNSPLHF,few,TRBJ1-6,TRBD1,TRBV27
TGCGCCAGCAGCCGGGACAGGGAAGGGTACGAGCAGTACTTC,CASSRDREGYEQYF,NA,TRBJ2-7,TRBD1,TRBV5-1
TGTGCCACGCAGCAGGCTTACGAGCAGTACTTC,CATQQAYEQYF,NA,TRBJ2-7,NA,TRBV19
TGTGCCAGTAGTCCGACCCTCCGGGGTTACGAGCAGTACTTC,CASSPTLRGYEQYF,NA,TRBJ2-7,NA,TRBV19
TGTGCCAGCAGTTTAGGGGATCGGGAGAACACTGAAGCTTTCTTT,CASSLGDRENTEAFF,NA,TRBJ1-1,NA,TRBV28
TGTGCCAGCAGCTACGGGGACTATGGCTACACCTTC,CASSYGDYGYTF,NA,TRBJ1-2,NA,TRBV7-2
TGTGCCAGCAGCGCAGACCCGGGACTAATCAATGAGCAGTTCTTC,CASSADPGLINEQFF,NA,TRBJ2-1,TRBD2,TRBV7-3
TGTGCCAGCAGTTACTCGGCAGTACGCGGCTACACCTTC,CASSYSAVRGYTF,NA,TRBJ1-2,NA,TRBV6-5
TGTGCCACTGGGGGGAGGGGCAATCAGCCCCAGCATTTT,CATGGRGNQPQHF,NA,TRBJ1-5,NA,TRBV15
TGCGCCAGCAGGGTGGACAGGGGCCGGAGCTCCTACAATGAGCAGTTCTTC,CASRVDRGRSSYNEQFF,NA,TRBJ2-1,TRBD1,TRBV23-1
TGTGCCAGCTCTCCGCCGGGACAGGGGGCCTACGAGCAGTACTTC,CASSPPGQGAYEQYF,NA,TRBJ2-7,TRBD1,TRBV18
TGCGCCAGCAGCTTGGCAACTAGCCGTCGCACAGATACGCAGTATTTT,CASSLATSRRTDTQYF,NA,TRBJ2-3,NA,TRBV5-1
TGTGCCATCAGTGAGCTCTCCTCTGGAAACACCATATATTTT,CAISELSSGNTIYF,NA,TRBJ1-3,NA,TRBV10-3
TGTGCCAGCAGCTTACGGGGGCAAGAGACCCAGTACTTC,CASSLRGQETQYF,NA,TRBJ2-5,NA,TRBV5-4
TGTGCCAGCAGCGGCGGGGGGCTAGCCAAAAACATTCAGTACTTC,CASSGGGLAKNIQYF,NA,TRBJ2-4,TRBD2,TRBV9
TGCGCCAGCAGCCAGGGACTAGCGGGAGGTAATGAGCAGTTCTTC,CASSQGLAGGNEQFF,NA,TRBJ2-1,TRBD2,TRBV5-1
TGTGCCAGCAGCGGAGCGGGACAGGGGGCCTACGAGCAGTACTTC,CASSGAGQGAYEQYF,NA,TRBJ2-7,TRBD1,TRBV3-1/TRBV3-2
TGTGCCAGCAGACAACTAGCGGGGGTCCACAATGAGCAGTTCTTC,CASRQLAGVHNEQFF,NA,TRBJ2-1,TRBD2,TRBV5-4
TGCAGCGTTGAAAGGAAGGGGGCCCCTACCTGCTCCTACGAGCAGTACTTC,CSVERKGAPTCSYEQYF,NA,TRBJ2-7,TRBD1,TRBV29-1
TGTGCCAGTAGTATGCTGCAGGGGCTCCAAGAGACCCAGTACTTC,CASSMLQGLQETQYF,once,TRBJ2-5,NA,TRBV19
TGCAGCGTTCAAGGGACAGGGGTTGGCGAGCAGTACTTC,CSVQGTGVGEQYF,few,TRBJ2-7,TRBD1,TRBV29-1
TGTGCCAGCAGCGCCTCACTAGCGGGGGGGAACAATGAGCAGTTCTTC,CASSASLAGGNNEQFF,once,TRBJ2-1,TRBD2,TRBV7-3
TGTGCCAGCAGTTCACAGGGGACCTTCTATGGCTACACCTTC,CASSSQGTFYGYTF,NA,TRBJ1-2,TRBD1,TRBV6-2/TRBV6-3
TGTGCCAGCAGTTCACGACAGTCTCAGCCCCAGCATTTT,CASSSRQSQPQHF,NA,TRBJ1-5,NA,TRBV27
TGTGCCAGCAGTGACGACAGGTCGTCAGGCTACACCTTC,CASSDDRSSGYTF,few,TRBJ1-2,NA,TRBV2
TGTGCAAGTCGCTTACGGACTAGCGGGAGATACGAGCAGTACTTC,CASRLRTSGRYEQYF,NA,TRBJ2-7,NA,TRBV12-2
TGTGCCAGTAGTATTGGGGACAGGGGGGCTGAAGCTTTCTTT,CASSIGDRGAEAFF,NA,TRBJ1-1,TRBD1,TRBV19
TGTGCCAGCGGGGGCGTGGATGGCACAGATACGCAGTATTTT,CASGGVDGTDTQYF,NA,TRBJ2-3,NA,TRBV11-2
TGTGCTAGTGGCCTTCTTACCCCGGGACAGTGGAACTACAATGAGCAGTTCTTC,CASGLLTPGQWNYNEQFF,once,TRBJ2-1,TRBD1,TRBV12-5
TGTGCCAGCAGTGAAGTAAGGGGCCGGAACACTGAAGCTTTCTTT,CASSEVRGRNTEAFF,NA,TRBJ1-1,NA,TRBV6-1